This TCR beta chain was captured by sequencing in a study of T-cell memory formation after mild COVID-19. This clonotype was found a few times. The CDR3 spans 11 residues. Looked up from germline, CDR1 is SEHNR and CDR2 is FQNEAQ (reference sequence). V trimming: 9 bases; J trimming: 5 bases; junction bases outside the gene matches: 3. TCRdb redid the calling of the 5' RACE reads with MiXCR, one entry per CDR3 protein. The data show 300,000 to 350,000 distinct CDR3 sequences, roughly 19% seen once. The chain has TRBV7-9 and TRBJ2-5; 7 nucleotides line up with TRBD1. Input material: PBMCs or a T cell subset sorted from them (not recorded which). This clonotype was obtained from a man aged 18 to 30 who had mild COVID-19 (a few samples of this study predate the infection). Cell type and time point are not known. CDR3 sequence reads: CASGTVETQYF. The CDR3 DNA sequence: TGTGCCAGTGGGACAGTGGAGACCCAGTACTTC.